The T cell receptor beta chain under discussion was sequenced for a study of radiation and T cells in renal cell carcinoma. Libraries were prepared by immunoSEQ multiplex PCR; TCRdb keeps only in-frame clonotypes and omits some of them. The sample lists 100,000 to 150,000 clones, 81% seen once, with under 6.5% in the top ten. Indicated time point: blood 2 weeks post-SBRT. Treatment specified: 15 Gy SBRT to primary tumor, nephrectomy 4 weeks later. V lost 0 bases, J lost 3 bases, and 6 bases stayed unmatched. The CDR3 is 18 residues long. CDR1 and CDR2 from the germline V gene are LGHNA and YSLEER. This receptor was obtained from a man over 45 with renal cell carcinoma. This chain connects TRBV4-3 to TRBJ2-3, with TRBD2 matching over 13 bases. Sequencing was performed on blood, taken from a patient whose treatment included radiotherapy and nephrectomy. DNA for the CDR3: TGCGCCAGCAGCCAAGATATACTAGCGGGGGGGCAGACAGATACGCAGTATTTT. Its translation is CASSQDILAGGQTDTQYF.